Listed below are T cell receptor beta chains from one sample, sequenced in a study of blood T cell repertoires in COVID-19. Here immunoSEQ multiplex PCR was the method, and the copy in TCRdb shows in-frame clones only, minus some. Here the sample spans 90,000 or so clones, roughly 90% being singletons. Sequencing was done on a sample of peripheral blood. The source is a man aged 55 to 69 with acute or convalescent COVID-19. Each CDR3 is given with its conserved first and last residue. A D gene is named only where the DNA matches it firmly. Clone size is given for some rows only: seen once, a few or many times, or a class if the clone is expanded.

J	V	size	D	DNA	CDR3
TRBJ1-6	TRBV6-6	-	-	TGTGCCGTAACACGGGGTGTCAATTCACCCCTCCACTTT	CAVTRGVNSPLHF
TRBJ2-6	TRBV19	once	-	TGTGCCAGCCATCACTGGGAGTCTGGGGCCAACGTCCTGACTTTC	CASHHWESGANVLTF
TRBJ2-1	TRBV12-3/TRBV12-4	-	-	TGTGCCACCGAGAAATACAATGAGCAGTTCTTC	CATEKYNEQFF
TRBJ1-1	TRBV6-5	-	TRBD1	TGTGCCAGCCCCGGACAGGGGCGGACTGAAGCTTTCTTT	CASPGQGRTEAFF
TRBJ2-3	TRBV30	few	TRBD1	TGTGCCGGGGGGACAGGGGGGATAGATACGCAGTATTTT	CAGGTGGIDTQYF
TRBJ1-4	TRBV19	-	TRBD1	TGTGCCAGTAGTCTGGGGGACAGTATGACGTCGAAACTGTTTTTT	CASSLGDSMTSKLFF
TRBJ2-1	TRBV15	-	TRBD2	TGTGCCACCAGCAGGTTCGGACTAGCCCCCAATGAGCAGTTCTTC	CATSRFGLAPNEQFF
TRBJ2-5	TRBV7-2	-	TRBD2	TGTGCCAGCAGCTCCCGACTAGCGGGGGTGAGAGAGACCCAGTACTTC	CASSSRLAGVRETQYF
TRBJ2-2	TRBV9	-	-	TGTGCCAGCAGCTCAGGGACGAACACCGGGGAGCTGTTTTTT	CASSSGTNTGELFF
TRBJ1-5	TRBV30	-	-	TGTGCCTGGAGTGTGGGATCCGACCAGCGGGGCAATCAGCCCCAGCATTTT	CAWSVGSDQRGNQPQHF
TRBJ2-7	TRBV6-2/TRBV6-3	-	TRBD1	TGTGCCAGCAGCCGACAGGGTAGAGGCCCCTACGAGCAGTACTTC	CASSRQGRGPYEQYF
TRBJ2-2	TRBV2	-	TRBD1	TGTGCCAGGTCAGGGGGACCGTCGAACACCGGGGAGCTGTTTTTT	CARSGGPSNTGELFF
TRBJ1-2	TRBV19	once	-	TGTGCCAGTAGCGAAACCCCTCTCAGGGGAGGCTACACCTTC	CASSETPLRGGYTF
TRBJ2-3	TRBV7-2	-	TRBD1	TGTGCCAGCAGCCGGGGGTTTAGGACAGGGAGGCCAGATACGCAGTATTTT	CASSRGFRTGRPDTQYF
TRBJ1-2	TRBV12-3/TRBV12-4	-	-	TGTGCCAGCAGTTTAGACAGGGCGAGTGGCTACACCTTC	CASSLDRASGYTF
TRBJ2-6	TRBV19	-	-	TGTGCCAGTAGTATAGCGTCGGTTTCGCCTGGGGCCAACGTCCTGACTTTC	CASSIASVSPGANVLTF
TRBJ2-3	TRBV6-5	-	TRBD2	TGTGCCAGCAGTAGCGGGGGACGCCTCACAGATACGCAGTATTTT	CASSSGGRLTDTQYF
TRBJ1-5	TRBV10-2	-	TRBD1	TGCGCCAGCAGTGACGGACGACAGGGGGCGTTCAGTCAGCCCCAGCATTTT	CASSDGRQGAFSQPQHF
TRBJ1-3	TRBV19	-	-	TGTGCCAGTAGTATTGACAGTCTCTCTGGAAACACCATATATTTT	CASSIDSLSGNTIYF
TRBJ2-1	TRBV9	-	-	TGTGCCAGCAGCGTCCGTAGTTCCAATGAGCAGTTCTTC	CASSVRSSNEQFF
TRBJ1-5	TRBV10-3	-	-	TGTGCCATCAGTGACACAGGTAGCAATCAGCCCCAGCATTTT	CAISDTGSNQPQHF
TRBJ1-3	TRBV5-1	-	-	TGCGCCAGCAGCTTGGGGGCCACGCCGGGACAACGCTCTGGAAACACCATATATTTT	CASSLGATPGQRSGNTIYF
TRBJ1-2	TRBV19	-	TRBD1	TGTGCCAGTAACACCGGGACAGCTACTAACTATGGCTACACCTTC	CASNTGTATNYGYTF
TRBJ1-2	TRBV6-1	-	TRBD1	TGTGCCAGCAGTGAAAGTCAGGGGGTGGGGAGCTACACCTTC	CASSESQGVGSYTF
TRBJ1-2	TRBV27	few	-	TGTGCCAGCAGTTTACAAGGGGGAAACTATGGCTACACCTTC	CASSLQGGNYGYTF
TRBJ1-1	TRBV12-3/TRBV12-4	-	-	TGTGCCAGCAGTCATATTCGAGCAGAAGCTTTCTTT	CASSHIRAEAFF
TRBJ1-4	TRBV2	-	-	TGTGCCGGGGGGGCAGGGGCAACTAATGAAAAACTGTTTTTT	CAGGAGATNEKLFF
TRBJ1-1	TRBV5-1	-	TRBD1	TGCGCCAGCCTCAGGGGGCGGGGGAACACTGAAGCTTTCTTT	CASLRGRGNTEAFF
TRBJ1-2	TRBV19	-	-	TGTGCCAGTACTTGGGGGGGCGCTGGATATGGCTACACCTTC	CASTWGGAGYGYTF
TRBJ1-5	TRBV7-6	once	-	TGTGCCAGCAGCTCTGAGACAGGTCCGGGGCCCCAGCATTTT	CASSSETGPGPQHF
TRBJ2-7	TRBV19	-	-	TGTGCCAGTAGTTCGACAGTCTACTCCTACGAGCAGTACTTC	CASSSTVYSYEQYF
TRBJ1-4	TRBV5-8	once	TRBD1	TGTGCCAGCAGCTTCGGGACAGCAGGTGAAAAACTGTTTTTT	CASSFGTAGEKLFF
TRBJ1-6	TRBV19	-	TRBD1	TGTGCCTGCAAGGACAGGGAGAGCTCCTATAATTCACCCCTCCACTTT	CACKDRESSYNSPLHF
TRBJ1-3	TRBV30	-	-	TGTGCCTGGAGTGTTAACCTCGGACAGATATATTTT	CAWSVNLGQIYF
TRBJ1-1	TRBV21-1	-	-	TGTGCCAGCAGCAAGAGACAGCCGAACACTGAAGCTTTCTTT	CASSKRQPNTEAFF
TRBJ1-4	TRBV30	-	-	TGTGCCTGGAGTGTTGGGGACAAAACTAATGAAAAACTGTTTTTT	CAWSVGDKTNEKLFF
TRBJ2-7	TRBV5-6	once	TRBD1	TGTGCCAGCAGCTCGAAAGGGGGCGGCTCCTACGAGCAGTACTTC	CASSSKGGGSYEQYF